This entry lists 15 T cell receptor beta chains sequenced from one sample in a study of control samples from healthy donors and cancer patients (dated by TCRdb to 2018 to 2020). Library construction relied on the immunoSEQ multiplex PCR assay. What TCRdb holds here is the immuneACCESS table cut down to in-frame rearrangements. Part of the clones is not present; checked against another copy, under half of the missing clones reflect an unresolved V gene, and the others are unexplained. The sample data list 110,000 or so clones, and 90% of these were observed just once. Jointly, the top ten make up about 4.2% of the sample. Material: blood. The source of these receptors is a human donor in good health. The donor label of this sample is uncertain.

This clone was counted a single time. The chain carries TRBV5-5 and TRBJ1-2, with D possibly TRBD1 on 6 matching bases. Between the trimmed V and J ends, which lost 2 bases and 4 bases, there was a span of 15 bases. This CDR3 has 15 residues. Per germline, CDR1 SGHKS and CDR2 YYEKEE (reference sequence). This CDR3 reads CASSFGTPGGYGYTF. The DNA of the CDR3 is TGTGCCAGCAGCTTCGGGACACCGGGCGGCTATGGCTACACCTTC.

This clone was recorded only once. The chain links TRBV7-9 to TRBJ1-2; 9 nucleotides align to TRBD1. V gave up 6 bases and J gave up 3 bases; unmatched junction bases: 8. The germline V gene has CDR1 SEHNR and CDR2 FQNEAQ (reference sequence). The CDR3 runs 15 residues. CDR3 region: CASRKGDRADYGYTF. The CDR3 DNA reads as TGTGCCAGCAGAAAGGGGGACAGGGCGGACTATGGCTACACCTTC.

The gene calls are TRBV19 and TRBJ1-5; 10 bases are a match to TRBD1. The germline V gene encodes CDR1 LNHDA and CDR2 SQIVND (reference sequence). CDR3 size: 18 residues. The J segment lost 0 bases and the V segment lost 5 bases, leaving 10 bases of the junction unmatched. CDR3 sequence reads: CASSVPGQGTYSNQPQHF. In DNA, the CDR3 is TGTGCCAGTAGTGTACCGGGACAGGGGACCTATAGCAATCAGCCCCAGCATTTT. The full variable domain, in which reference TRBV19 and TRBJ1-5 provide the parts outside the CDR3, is DGGITQSPKYLFRKEGQNVTLSCEQNLNHDAMYWYRQDPGQGLRLIYYSQIVNDFQKGDIAEGYSVSREKKESFPLTVTSAQKNPTAFYLCASSVPGQGTYSNQPQHFGDGTRLSIL.

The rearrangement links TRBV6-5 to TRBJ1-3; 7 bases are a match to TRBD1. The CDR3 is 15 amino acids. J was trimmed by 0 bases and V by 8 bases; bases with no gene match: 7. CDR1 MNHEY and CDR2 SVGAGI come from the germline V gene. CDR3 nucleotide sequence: TGTGCCAGCCAGACAGGGTACGTCTCTGGAAACACCATATATTTT. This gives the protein CASQTGYVSGNTIYF.

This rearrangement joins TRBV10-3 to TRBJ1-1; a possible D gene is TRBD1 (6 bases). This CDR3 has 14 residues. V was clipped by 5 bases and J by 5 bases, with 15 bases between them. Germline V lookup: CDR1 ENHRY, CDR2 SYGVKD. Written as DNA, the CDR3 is TGTGCCATCAGTCCACAGGGTTTATTGACTGAAGCTTTCTTT. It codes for CAISPQGLLTEAFF.

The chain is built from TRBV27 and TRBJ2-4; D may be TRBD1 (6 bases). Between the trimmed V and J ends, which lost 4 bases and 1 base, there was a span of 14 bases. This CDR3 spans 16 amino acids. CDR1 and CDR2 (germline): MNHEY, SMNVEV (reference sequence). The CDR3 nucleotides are TGTGCCAGCAGTTATTCACAGGGAGCGGCCAAAAACATTCAGTACTTC. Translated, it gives CASSYSQGAAKNIQYF.

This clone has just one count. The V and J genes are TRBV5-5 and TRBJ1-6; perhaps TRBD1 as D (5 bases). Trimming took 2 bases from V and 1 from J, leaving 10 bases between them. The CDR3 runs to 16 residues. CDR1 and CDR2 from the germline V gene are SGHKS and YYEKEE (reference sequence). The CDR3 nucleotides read TGTGCCAGCAGCTTCCTGGAGGGGTCCTATAATTCACCCCTCCACTTT. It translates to CASSFLEGSYNSPLHF.

CDR3 DNA sequence: TGTGCCATCCGGACAGCGAGCACAGATACGCAGTATTTT. This gives the protein CAIRTASTDTQYF. The rearrangement links TRBV10-3 to TRBJ2-3, with D possibly being TRBD1 (6 bases). CDR3 length: 13 residues. Trimming took 8 bases from V and 0 from J, leaving 9 bases between them. Looked up from germline, CDR1 is ENHRY and CDR2 is SYGVKD.

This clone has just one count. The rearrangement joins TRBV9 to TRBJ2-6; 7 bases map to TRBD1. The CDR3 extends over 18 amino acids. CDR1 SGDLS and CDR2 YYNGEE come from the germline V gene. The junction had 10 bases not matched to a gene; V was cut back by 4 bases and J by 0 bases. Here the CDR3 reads CASSPTGTDLSGANVLTF. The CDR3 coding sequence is TGTGCCAGCAGCCCAACCGGGACAGACCTCTCTGGGGCCAACGTCCTGACTTTC.

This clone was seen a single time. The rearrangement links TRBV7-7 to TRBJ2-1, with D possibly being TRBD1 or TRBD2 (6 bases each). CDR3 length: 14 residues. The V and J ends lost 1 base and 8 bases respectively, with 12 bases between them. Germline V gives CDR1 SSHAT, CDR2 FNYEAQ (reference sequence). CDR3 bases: TGTGCCAGCAGCTTAGGTCAGGGGAGGTATGAGCAGTTCTTC. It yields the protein CASSLGQGRYEQFF. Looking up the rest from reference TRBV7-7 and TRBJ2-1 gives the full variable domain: GAGVSQSPRYKVTKRGQDVTLRCDPISSHATLYWYQQALGQGPEFLTYFNYEAQPDKSGLPSDRFSAERPEGSISTLTIQRTEQRDSAMYRCASSLGQGRYEQFFGPGTRLTVL.

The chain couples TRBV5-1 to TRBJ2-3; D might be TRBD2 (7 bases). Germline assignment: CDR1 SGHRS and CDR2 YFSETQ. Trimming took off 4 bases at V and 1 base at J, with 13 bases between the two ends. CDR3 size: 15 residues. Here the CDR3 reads CASSKDSGGTDTQYF. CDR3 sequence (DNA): TGCGCCAGCAGCAAGGACAGCGGGGGCACAGATACGCAGTATTTT. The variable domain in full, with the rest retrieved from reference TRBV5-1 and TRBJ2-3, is KAGVTQTPRYLIKTRGQQVTLSCSPISGHRSVSWYQQTPGQGLQFLFEYFSETQRNKGNFPGRFSGRQFSNSRSEMNVSTLELGDSALYLCASSKDSGGTDTQYFGPGTRLTVL.

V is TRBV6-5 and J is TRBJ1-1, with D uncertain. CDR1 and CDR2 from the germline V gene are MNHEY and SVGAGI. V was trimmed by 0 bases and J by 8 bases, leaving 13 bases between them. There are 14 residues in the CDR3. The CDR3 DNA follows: TGTGCCAGCAGTTACTCGAATGGTGGCAGGGAAGCTTTCTTT. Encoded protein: CASSYSNGGREAFF.

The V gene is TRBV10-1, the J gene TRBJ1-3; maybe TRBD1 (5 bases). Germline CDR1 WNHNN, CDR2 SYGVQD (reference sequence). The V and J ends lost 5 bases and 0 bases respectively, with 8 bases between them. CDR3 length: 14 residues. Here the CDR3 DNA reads TGCGCCAGCAGTCGGGACTCCTCTGGAAACACCATATATTTT. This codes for CASSRDSSGNTIYF.

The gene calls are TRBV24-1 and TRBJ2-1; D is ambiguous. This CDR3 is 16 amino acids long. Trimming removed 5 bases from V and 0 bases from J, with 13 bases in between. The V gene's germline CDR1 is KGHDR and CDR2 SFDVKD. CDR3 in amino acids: CATSARTLTSYNEQFF. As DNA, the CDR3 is TGTGCCACCAGTGCCCGGACCCTAACCTCCTACAATGAGCAGTTCTTC.

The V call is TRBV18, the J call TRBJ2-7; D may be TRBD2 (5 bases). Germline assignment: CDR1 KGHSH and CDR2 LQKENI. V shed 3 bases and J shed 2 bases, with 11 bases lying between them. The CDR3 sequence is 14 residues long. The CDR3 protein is CASSPSPGTYEQYF. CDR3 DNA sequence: TGTGCCAGCTCACCTTCTCCGGGGACCTACGAGCAGTACTTC.